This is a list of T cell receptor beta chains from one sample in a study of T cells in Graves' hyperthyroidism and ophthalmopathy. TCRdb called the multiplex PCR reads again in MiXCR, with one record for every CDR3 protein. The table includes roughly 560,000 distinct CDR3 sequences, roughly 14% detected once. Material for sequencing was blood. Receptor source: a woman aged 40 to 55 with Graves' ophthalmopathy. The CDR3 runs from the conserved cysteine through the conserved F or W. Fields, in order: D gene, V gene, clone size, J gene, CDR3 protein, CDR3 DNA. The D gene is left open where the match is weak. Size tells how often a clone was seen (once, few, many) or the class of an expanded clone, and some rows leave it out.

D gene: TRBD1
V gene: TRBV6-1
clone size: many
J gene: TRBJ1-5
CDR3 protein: CASSEQGAGNQPQHF
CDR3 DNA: TGTGCCAGCAGCGAACAGGGGGCCGGCAATCAGCCCCAGCATTTT

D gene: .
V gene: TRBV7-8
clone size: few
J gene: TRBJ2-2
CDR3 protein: CASSSPVPGELFF
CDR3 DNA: TGTGCCAGCAGCTCCCCGGTTCCCGGGGAGCTGTTTTTT

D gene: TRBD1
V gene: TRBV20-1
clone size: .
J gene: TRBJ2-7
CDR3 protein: CSLMGQSYVQYF
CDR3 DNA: TGCAGTTTAATGGGACAGTCTTACGTGCAGTACTTC

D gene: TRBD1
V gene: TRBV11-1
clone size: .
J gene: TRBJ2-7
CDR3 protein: CASSSPGTGELYEQYF
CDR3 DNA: TGTGCCAGCAGCTCCCCCGGGACAGGGGAACTTTACGAGCAGTACTTC

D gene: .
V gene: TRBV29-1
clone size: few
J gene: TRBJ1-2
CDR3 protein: CSVRNADYGYTF
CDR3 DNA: TGCAGCGTTCGAAACGCAGACTATGGCTACACCTTC

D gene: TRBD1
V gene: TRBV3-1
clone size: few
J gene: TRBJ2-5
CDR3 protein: CASSLPPPGQGARGETQYF
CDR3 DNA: TGTGCCAGCAGCTTACCCCCCCCGGGACAGGGGGCTCGCGGAGAGACCCAGTACTTC

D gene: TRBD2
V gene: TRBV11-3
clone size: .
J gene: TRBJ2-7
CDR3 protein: CASSFSTSSEQYF
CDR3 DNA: TGTGCCAGCAGCTTCTCGACTAGCAGCGAGCAGTACTTC

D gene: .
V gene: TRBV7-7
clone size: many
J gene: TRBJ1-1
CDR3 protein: CASSAGQSTEAFF
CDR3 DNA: TGTGCTAGCAGCGCCGGACAGTCCACTGAAGCTTTCTTT

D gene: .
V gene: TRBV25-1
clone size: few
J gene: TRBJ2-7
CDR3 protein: CASSELHGEQYF
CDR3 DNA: TGTGCCAGCAGTGAATTACACGGTGAGCAGTACTTC

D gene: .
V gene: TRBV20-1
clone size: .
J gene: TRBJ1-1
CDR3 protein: CSAIGLNTEAFF
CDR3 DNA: TGCAGTGCTATCGGACTGAACACTGAAGCTTTCTTT

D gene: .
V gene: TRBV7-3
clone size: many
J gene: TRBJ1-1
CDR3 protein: CASSLSGRNTEAFF
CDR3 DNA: TGTGCCAGCAGCTTATCAGGGCGGAACACTGAAGCTTTCTTT

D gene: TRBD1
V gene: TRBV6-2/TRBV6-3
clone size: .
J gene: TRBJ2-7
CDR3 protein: CASSRGQGLYEQYF
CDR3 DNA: TGTGCCAGCAGTCGCGGACAGGGGCTGTACGAGCAGTACTTC

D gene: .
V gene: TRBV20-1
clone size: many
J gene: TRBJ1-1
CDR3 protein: CSARVTGHPNTEAFF
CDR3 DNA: TGCAGTGCTAGGGTCACGGGTCACCCGAACACTGAAGCTTTCTTT

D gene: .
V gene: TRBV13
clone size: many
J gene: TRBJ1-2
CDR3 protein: CASSLGDGANYGYTF
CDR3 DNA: TGTGCCAGCAGCTTAGGGGACGGAGCTAACTATGGCTACACCTTC

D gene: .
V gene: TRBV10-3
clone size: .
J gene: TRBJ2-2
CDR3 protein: CAIGPIPNTGELFF
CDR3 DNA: TGTGCCATTGGACCCATCCCGAACACCGGGGAGCTGTTTTTT

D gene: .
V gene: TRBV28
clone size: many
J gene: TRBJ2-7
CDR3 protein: CASSLLGQGDGEQYF
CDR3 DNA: TGTGCCAGCAGTTTATTAGGGCAGGGCGATGGCGAGCAGTACTTC

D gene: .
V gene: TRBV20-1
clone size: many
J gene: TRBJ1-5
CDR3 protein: CSAPPLGGGIQPQHF
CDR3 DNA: TGCAGTGCTCCCCCTCTAGGCGGGGGTATTCAGCCCCAGCATTTT

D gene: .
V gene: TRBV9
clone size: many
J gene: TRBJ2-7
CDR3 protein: CASSPGPTLSYEQYF
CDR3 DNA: TGTGCCAGCAGCCCTGGACCGACCCTTTCCTACGAGCAGTACTTC

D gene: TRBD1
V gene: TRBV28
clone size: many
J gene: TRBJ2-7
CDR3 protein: CASSFLGTGYEQYF
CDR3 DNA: TGTGCCAGCAGTTTCCTTGGGACAGGCTACGAGCAGTACTTC

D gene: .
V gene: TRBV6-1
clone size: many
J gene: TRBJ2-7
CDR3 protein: CASRRGQNSYEQYF
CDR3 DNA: TGTGCCAGCAGAAGGGGCCAGAACTCCTACGAGCAGTACTTC

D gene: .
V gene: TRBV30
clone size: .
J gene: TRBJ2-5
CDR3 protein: CAWSAGAKETQYF
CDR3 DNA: TGTGCCTGGAGTGCGGGGGCTAAGGAGACCCAGTACTTC

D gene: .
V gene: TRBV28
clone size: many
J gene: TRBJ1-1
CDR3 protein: CASSSDYVEAFF
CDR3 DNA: TGTGCCAGCAGTTCCGATTACGTCGAAGCTTTCTTT

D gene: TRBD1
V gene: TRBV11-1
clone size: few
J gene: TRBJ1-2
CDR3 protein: CASSSPPGQGPITSGYTF
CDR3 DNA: TGTGCCAGCAGCTCTCCGCCGGGACAGGGACCGATCACTTCTGGCTACACCTTC

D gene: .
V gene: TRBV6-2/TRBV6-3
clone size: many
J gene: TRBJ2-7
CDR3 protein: CASSYSIAYEQYF
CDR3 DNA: TGTGCCAGCAGTTACTCGATAGCGTACGAGCAGTACTTC

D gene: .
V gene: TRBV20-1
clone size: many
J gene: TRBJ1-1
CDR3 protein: CSARDWAGMSEAFF
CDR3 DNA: TGCAGTGCTAGAGATTGGGCAGGAATGTCTGAAGCTTTCTTT

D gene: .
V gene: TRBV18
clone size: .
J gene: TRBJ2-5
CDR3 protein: CASSPYLTGQETQYF
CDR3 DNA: TGTGCCAGCTCACCATATTTGACAGGCCAAGAGACCCAGTACTTC

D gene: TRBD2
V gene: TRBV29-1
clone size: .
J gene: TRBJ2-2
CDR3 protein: CSVDRLAFDTGELFF
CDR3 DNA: TGCAGCGTAGATCGACTAGCGTTCGACACCGGGGAGCTGTTTTTT

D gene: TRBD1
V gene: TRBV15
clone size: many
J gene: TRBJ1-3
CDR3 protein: CATSRDWDSANGNTIYF
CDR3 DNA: TGTGCCACCAGCAGAGATTGGGACAGTGCAAATGGAAACACCATATATTTT

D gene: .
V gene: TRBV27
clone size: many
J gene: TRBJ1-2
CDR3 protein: CASSLRSDLYGYTF
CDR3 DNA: TGTGCCAGCAGTTTAAGGTCAGACCTCTATGGCTACACCTTC

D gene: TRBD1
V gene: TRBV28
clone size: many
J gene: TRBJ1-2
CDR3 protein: CASSLISGGNYSYTF
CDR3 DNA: TGTGCCAGCAGTTTGATCTCAGGGGGCAACTATAGCTACACCTTC

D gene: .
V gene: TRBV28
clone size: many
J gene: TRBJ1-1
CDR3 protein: CASSPRLGGAFF
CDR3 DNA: TGTGCCAGCAGTCCCAGACTTGGAGGGGCTTTCTTT

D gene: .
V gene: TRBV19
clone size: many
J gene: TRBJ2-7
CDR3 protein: CASSITGNEQYF
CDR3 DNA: TGTGCCAGTAGTATAACGGGGAACGAGCAGTACTTC

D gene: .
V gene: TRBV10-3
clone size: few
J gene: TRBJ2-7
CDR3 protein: CAISESSHGVEQYF
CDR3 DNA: TGTGCCATCAGTGAGTCGAGTCATGGGGTCGAGCAGTACTTC

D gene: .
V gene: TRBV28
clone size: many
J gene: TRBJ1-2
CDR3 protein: CASSSGQVHGYTF
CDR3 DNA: TGTGCCAGCAGTTCGGGACAAGTTCATGGCTACACCTTC

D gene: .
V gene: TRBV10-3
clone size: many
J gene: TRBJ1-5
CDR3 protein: CAISPGGSNQPQHF
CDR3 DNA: TGTGCCATCAGTCCCGGCGGGAGCAATCAGCCCCAGCATTTT

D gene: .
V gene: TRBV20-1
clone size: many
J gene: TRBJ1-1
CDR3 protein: CSARDGTRGPEAFF
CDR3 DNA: TGCAGTGCTAGAGATGGGACCAGGGGCCCTGAAGCTTTCTTT

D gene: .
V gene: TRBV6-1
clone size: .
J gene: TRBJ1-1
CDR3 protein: CASTTAPGSNTEAFF
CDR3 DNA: TGTGCCAGCACCACGGCACCGGGATCGAACACTGAAGCTTTCTTT

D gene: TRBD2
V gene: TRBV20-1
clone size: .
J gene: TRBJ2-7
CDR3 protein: CSASSGRVSGISSYEQYF
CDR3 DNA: TGCAGTGCGAGTTCGGGACGGGTGAGCGGGATCAGCTCCTACGAGCAGTACTTC

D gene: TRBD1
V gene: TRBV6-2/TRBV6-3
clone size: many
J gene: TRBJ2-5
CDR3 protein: CASSYLGTGSETQYF
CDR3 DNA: TGTGCCAGCAGTTACCTCGGGACAGGGAGCGAGACCCAGTACTTC

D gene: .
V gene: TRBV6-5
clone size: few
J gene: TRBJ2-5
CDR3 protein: CASSYSTGIRETQYF
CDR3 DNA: TGTGCCAGCAGTTACTCCACAGGGATACGAGAGACCCAGTACTTC

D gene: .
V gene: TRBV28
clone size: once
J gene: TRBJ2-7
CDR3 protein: CTSSLVGLTYEQYF
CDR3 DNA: TGTACCAGCAGTCTGGTGGGACTGACCTACGAGCAGTACTTC

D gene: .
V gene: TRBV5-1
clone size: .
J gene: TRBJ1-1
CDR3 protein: CASTPMAGGTEAFF
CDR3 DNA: TGCGCCAGCACCCCTATGGCAGGCGGCACTGAAGCTTTCTTT

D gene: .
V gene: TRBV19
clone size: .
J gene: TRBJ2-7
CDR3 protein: CASRRGPSYEQYF
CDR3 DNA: TGTGCCAGTAGACGGGGGCCTTCCTACGAGCAGTACTTC

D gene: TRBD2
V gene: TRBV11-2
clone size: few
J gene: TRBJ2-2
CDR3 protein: CASSFGSGSNTGELFF
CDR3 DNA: TGTGCCAGCAGCTTCGGGAGCGGGAGTAACACCGGGGAGCTGTTTTTT

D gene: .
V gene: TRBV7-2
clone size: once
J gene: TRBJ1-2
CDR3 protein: CASSVTVGYGYTF
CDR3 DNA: TGTGCCAGCAGCGTCACCGTGGGGTATGGCTACACCTTC

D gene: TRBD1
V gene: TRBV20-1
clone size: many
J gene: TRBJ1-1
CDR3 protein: CSAKDRDRALMNTEAFF
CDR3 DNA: TGCAGTGCTAAGGACCGGGACAGGGCATTAATGAACACTGAAGCTTTCTTT

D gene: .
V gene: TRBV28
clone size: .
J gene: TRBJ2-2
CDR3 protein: CASSLSLTLTGELFF
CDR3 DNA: TGTGCCAGCAGTTTATCCCTGACTCTAACCGGGGAGCTGTTTTTT

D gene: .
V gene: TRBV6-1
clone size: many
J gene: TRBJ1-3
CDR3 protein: CASRGDTIYF
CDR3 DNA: TGTGCCAGCAGGGGAGACACCATATATTTT

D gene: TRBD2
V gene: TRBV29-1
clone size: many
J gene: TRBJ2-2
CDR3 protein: CSADSGRADGTGELFF
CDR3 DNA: TGCAGCGCCGACAGCGGGAGGGCCGACGGCACCGGGGAGCTGTTTTTT

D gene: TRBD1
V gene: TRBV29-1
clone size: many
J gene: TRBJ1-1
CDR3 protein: CSVGGQTNTEAFF
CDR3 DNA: TGCAGCGTCGGGGGACAGACCAACACTGAAGCTTTCTTT

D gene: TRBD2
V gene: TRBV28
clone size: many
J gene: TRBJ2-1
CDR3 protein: CASSLWTSEYNEQFF
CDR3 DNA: TGTGCCAGCAGTTTATGGACTAGCGAGTACAATGAGCAGTTCTTC

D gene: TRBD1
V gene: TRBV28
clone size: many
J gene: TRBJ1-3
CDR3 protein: CASSHGQGRNTIYF
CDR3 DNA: TGTGCCAGCAGCCATGGACAGGGGAGAAACACCATATATTTT